Following are 16 T cell receptor beta chains from one sample sequenced in a study of naive and memory T cell subsets. The SP2 primer and nested alpha and beta constant region primers amplified ligated cDNA in four rounds. TCRdb redid the calling of the 5' RACE reads with MiXCR, one entry per CDR3 protein. In the table there are tens of thousands of distinct CDR3 sequences, approximately 15% of which are singletons. A UMI-containing oligonucleotide was joined by 3' ligation to the TCR cDNA template. Receptors originate from a female donor in good health.

This rearrangement joins TRBV5-5 to TRBJ2-5; 7 bases map to TRBD2. The junction had 6 bases not matched to a gene; V was cut back by 3 bases and J by 1 base. There are 15 residues in the CDR3. Per the germline V gene, CDR1 is SGHKS and CDR2 is YYEKEE (reference sequence). DNA for the CDR3: TGTGCCAGCAGCTCACTTGCTAGCGGCCAAGAGACCCAGTACTTC. Amino acid sequence: CASSSLASGQETQYF.

This clonotype was counted ten times or more. V is TRBV5-6 and J is TRBJ2-5; 9 nucleotides agree with TRBD2. Germline lookup yields CDR1 SGHDT and CDR2 YYEEEE. Germline trimming cut 2 bases from V and 2 bases from J; bases unmatched to any gene: 10. The CDR3 spans 17 residues. The CDR3 reads CASSLRFLAGCQETQYF. The CDR3 nucleotides are TGTGCCAGCAGCTTAAGGTTCCTAGCGGGGTGTCAAGAGACCCAGTACTTC.

The J gene is TRBJ1-2, the V gene TRBV25-1; no clear D gene. Germline V gene data show CDR1 as MGHDK and CDR2 as SYGVNS. With 7 bases removed from V and 4 bases from J, the gap between germline ends came to 16 bases. The CDR3 runs 14 residues. This CDR3 reads CASNSAGDRYGYTF. The CDR3 DNA reads as TGTGCCAGCAACTCGGCAGGTGATCGCTATGGCTACACCTTC.

The table lists this clonotype with many counts. This chain connects TRBV29-1 to TRBJ1-1, with D perhaps TRBD1 (5 bases). The CDR3 covers 14 residues. V was clipped by 0 bases and J by 4 bases, with 12 bases between them. Germline lookup yields CDR1 SQVTM and CDR2 ANQGSEA. CDR3 nucleotide sequence: TGCAGCGTTGAAGATGGGGGGGGGGGCACTGAAGCTTTCTTT. Protein sequence: CSVEDGGGGTEAFF. Combining the CDR3 with reference TRBV29-1 and TRBJ1-1 gives the whole variable domain SAVISQKPSRDICQRGTSLTIQCQVDSQVTMMFWYRQQPGQSLTLIATANQGSEATYESGFVIDKFPISRPNLTFSTLTVSNMSPEDSSIYLCSVEDGGGGTEAFFGQGTRLTVV.

The chain uses TRBV6-2 or TRBV6-3 and TRBJ1-1; D is perhaps TRBD1 (5 bases). V was trimmed by 2 bases and J by 6 bases, leaving 10 bases between them. CDR1 and CDR2 from the germline V gene are MNHEY and SVGEGT. The CDR3 totals 13 residues. The CDR3 reads CASSYGRGAEAFF. The DNA for the CDR3 is TGTGCCAGCAGTTACGGGCGGGGGGCTGAAGCTTTCTTT.

Comment on this clonotype: A read error may be the cause here, since a much bigger clone is one base away. The J gene is TRBJ2-3, the V gene TRBV29-1; TRBD1 matches at 7 bases. Germline-derived CDR1 and CDR2 are SQVTM and ANQGSEA. The CDR3 is made up of 13 amino acids. The CDR3 protein is CSVGQGPTDTRYF. The CDR3 DNA reads TGCAGCGTTGGACAGGGCCCCACAGATACGCGGTATTTT.

This clonotype came up once. A read error may be the cause here, since a much bigger clone is one base away. The chain links TRBV7-8 to TRBJ2-7; D gene uncertain. The CDR3 is 14 amino acids. Germline V lookup: CDR1 SGHVS, CDR2 FQNEAQ. The DNA of the CDR3 is TGTGCCAGCAGCTTAGATTACGGCACCCACGAGCAGGACTTC. Translating it yields CASSLDYGTHEQDF.

This clonotype was counted many times. The J gene is TRBJ2-7, the V gene TRBV29-1; TRBD1 matches at 10 bases. After removal of 4 bases from V and 2 bases from J, the junction contained 5 bases not matched to a gene. This CDR3 is 14 amino acids long. The V gene's germline CDR1 is SQVTM and CDR2 ANQGSEA. CDR3 bases: TGCAGCGTTGCCCGGGACAGGGGTCCCTACGAGCAGTACTTC. Translated: CSVARDRGPYEQYF.

This clonotype was counted between two and nine times. The chain recombines TRBV29-1 with TRBJ1-2, with 9 bases matching TRBD1. The V gene end was trimmed by 5 bases and the J gene end by 6 bases; junction bases not matched to a gene: 10. This CDR3 is built from 14 residues. The germline CDR1 and CDR2 sequences are SQVTM and ANQGSEA. CDR3 coding DNA: TGCAGCGTTTCTCCGGGACAGGGAGAGGATGGCTACACCTTC. Its protein product is CSVSPGQGEDGYTF.

Many counts were recorded for this clonotype. This sequence joins TRBV6-5 and TRBJ2-1, with D possibly matching TRBD2 (6 bases). CDR3 length: 14 amino acids. V lost 5 bases, J lost 3 bases, and 11 bases lay in between. CDR1 is MNHEY and CDR2 is SVGAGI in the germline V gene. CDR3 in amino acids: CASSGGSGYNEQFF. CDR3 DNA sequence: TGTGCCAGCAGTGGAGGGTCGGGCTACAATGAGCAGTTCTTC.

The table lists this clonotype with many counts. The chain uses TRBV19 and TRBJ2-2, with D unclear. The V end lost 7 bases, the J end lost 6 bases, and 18 bases lay between the germline ends. CDR3 length: 15 amino acids. Germline lookup yields CDR1 LNHDA and CDR2 SQIVND (reference sequence). CDR3 nucleotide sequence: TGTGCCAGTACCTCTTTGTGGGTAATGGCCGGGGAGCTGTTTTTT. It translates to CASTSLWVMAGELFF.

CDR3 DNA: TGTGCCAGCAGTTTGGTGGGTGCAGGGGGCGCTTTATACGAGCAGTACTTC. It is translated as CASSLVGAGGALYEQYF. The chain is built from TRBV27 and TRBJ2-7, with 8 positions matching TRBD1. The CDR3 spans 17 residues. Germline V gene lookup returns CDR1 MNHEY and CDR2 SMNVEV (reference sequence). The junction had 14 bases not matched to a gene; V was cut back by 3 bases and J by 4 bases.

This clonotype was picked up many times. The rearrangement uses TRBV20-1 and TRBJ2-3; D might be TRBD1 (5 bases). The CDR3 covers 13 residues. The V end lost 6 bases, the J end lost 3 bases, and 13 bases lay between the germline ends. The germline gives CDR1 DFQATT, CDR2 SNEGSKA (reference sequence). The CDR3 sequence is CSATPGATDTQYF. CDR3 DNA: TGCAGTGCAACTCCTGGGGCGACAGATACGCAGTATTTT.

A few counts support this clonotype. A much larger clone differs from this one at a single base, so this may be a read error. The chain recombines TRBV12-2 with TRBJ1-2; TRBD1, the table's D call, lacks a check against the DNA. TRBV12-2 is a known pseudogene. This CDR3 comprises 16 residues. For the CDR3, the DNA is TGTGCAAGTCGCTTAGAGGGACAGAGAGCTAACTATGGCGACACCTTC. Its protein product is CASRLEGQRANYGDTF.

This clonotype was recorded at least ten times. V and J are TRBV10-3 and TRBJ2-3; 8 positions match TRBD2. The CDR3 is 18 residues long. The V and J ends lost 2 bases and 0 bases, in that order; junction bases with no gene match: 10. Germline loops: CDR1 ENHRY, CDR2 SYGVKD. CDR3 region: CAISEPIRGLASTDTQYF. The CDR3 DNA follows: TGTGCCATCAGTGAGCCAATAAGAGGACTAGCAAGCACAGATACGCAGTATTTT.

The chain employs TRBV11-2 and TRBJ1-1, with unresolved D. Germline assignment: CDR1 SGHAT and CDR2 FQNNGV. V was clipped by 1 base and J by 8 bases, with 11 bases between them. CDR3 length: 13 residues. The CDR3 here is CASSLGATREAFF. CDR3 sequence (DNA): TGTGCCAGCAGCTTAGGCGCAACGCGAGAAGCTTTCTTT.